This T cell receptor (beta chain) was recovered during a study of early T cells in non-severe SARS-CoV-2 infection. Study-level background: Chains were not paired, and sequencing was done on bulk RNA from unsorted whole blood.

This clonotype appeared a few times. A single record per CDR3 protein comes from TCRdb applying MiXCR to the 5' RACE reads. The top ten hold approximately 3.5% of the sample, which has tens of thousands of distinct CDR3 sequences, approximately 5.2% seen once. Germline lookup yields CDR1 MNHEY and CDR2 SVGAGI. The CDR3 runs 15 residues. Trimming shortened V by 5 bases and J by 4 bases, and 18 bases separated the two germline ends. Sequencing was done on a sample of whole blood. The receptor was derived from an adult who was a healthcare worker with PCR-confirmed SARS-CoV-2 infection or an uninfected control (not recorded which). This chain joins TRBV6-5 and TRBJ2-7, with D tentatively TRBD2 (6 bases). CDR3 in DNA: TGTGCCAGCAGTATACCGGGACTCCCTTGGTACGAGCAGTACTTC. Encoded protein: CASSIPGLPWYEQYF.